This TCR beta chain was documented in a study of cytomegalovirus exposure and HLA in healthy donors. CDR1 and CDR2 from the germline V gene are SGDLS and YYNGEE. This CDR3 is 18 amino acids long. V shed 1 base and J 3 bases; nucleotides not matched to a gene: 8. Profiled with immunoSEQ multiplex PCR; TCRdb holds only in-frame clones, not every one. The profile shows 260,000 or so clones, 90% of them singletons. The specimen sequenced was PBMCs. This TCR came from a woman aged 30 to 39 in good health and CMV-seronegative. The chain combines TRBV9 with TRBJ2-3, with 13 positions matching TRBD2. The CDR3 protein is CASSVTGLAGAQTDTQYF. CDR3 nucleotide sequence: TGTGCCAGCAGCGTAACCGGACTAGCGGGAGCCCAAACAGATACGCAGTATTTT. The complete variable domain, with remaining parts taken from reference TRBV9 and TRBJ2-3, reads DSGVTQTPKHLITATGQRVTLRCSPRSGDLSVYWYQQSLDQGLQFLIQYYNGEERAKGNILERFSAQQFPDLHSELNLSSLELGDSALYFCASSVTGLAGAQTDTQYFGPGTRLTVL.